This TCR beta chain was found in a study of T cells and Merkel cell carcinoma outcomes. Points from the study as a whole: Reportedly, T-cell repertoire with density predicts Merkel cell carcinoma outcomes.

This CDR3 region has 12 residues. V was clipped by 4 bases and J by 10 bases, with 12 bases between them. Per the germline V gene, CDR1 is SGHKS and CDR2 is YYEKEE (reference sequence). Produced via immunoSEQ multiplex PCR; TCRdb's table is partial and in-frame only. The data hold about 12,000 clones, with around 95% observed a single time. Details on this clone: What it recognizes is unknown.

V and J are TRBV5-5 and TRBJ2-1, with D perhaps matching TRBD1 (6 bases). The clonotype comes from a human donor with Merkel cell carcinoma. Material for sequencing was tumor tissue from Merkel cell carcinoma. CDR3: CASSLGGGEQFF. CDR3 bases: TGTGCCAGCAGCCTTGGGGGCGGAGAGCAGTTCTTC.